The clone carrying this T cell receptor (beta chain) has just a few counts. Its specificity is not known. Sequencing ends 3 residues short of the CDR3 end; the germline J gene provides the rest. The data were taken from a study of T cell clonality in common variable immunodeficiency. Patients and controls were mostly of Caucasian heritage. Assay used: immunoSEQ multiplex PCR; TCRdb lists only in-frame clones, some missing. This sample has roughly 51,000 clones, each found more than once. CDR3 length: 14 residues. From germline, CDR1 is LNHDA and CDR2 SQIVND (reference sequence). Trimming at V came to 4 bases and at J to 7 bases, leaving 9 bases not matched to a gene. Regarding the study as a whole: Fewer deletions and N-nucleotide insertions were reportedly seen in common variable immunodeficiency TCR beta sequences. TCRbeta clonality was increased in CVID versus healthy controls.

The chain combines TRBV19 with TRBJ2-5; TRBD2 matches 7 bases. Input material: peripheral blood mononuclear cells. The clonotype originates from a person aged 18 to 75 in good health. The CDR3 sequence is CASSKAGEGVTQYF. CDR3 DNA (partial): TGTGCCAGTAGTAAGGCGGGGGAGGGTGTGACC.